These 5 T cell receptor beta chains originate from one sample sequenced in a study of beta chain features in type 1 diabetes. Every isolated RNA sample was fully reverse transcribed, so sequencing captured expressed TCRB transcripts. TCRdb's copy holds only in-frame clones and misses some; the assay was immunoSEQ multiplex PCR. Among about 350,000 clones listed, around a fifth were seen once. Material: naive CD4+ T cells from blood. These receptors were taken from a woman between 18 and 29 years old in good health.

This clone has just a few counts. The chain carries TRBV6-5 and TRBJ1-1; D uncertain. V gave up 5 bases and J gave up 0 bases, with 10 bases separating them. Germline assignment: CDR1 MNHEY and CDR2 SVGAGI. The CDR3 loop spans 14 amino acids. The CDR3: CASSKQNMNTEAFF. CDR3 bases: TGTGCCAGCAGTAAACAGAATATGAACACTGAAGCTTTCTTT.

This clone was recorded a few times. The chain is built from TRBV7-9 and TRBJ1-2, with 9 nucleotides matching TRBD1. The CDR3 has 13 residues. The germline gives CDR1 SEHNR, CDR2 FQNEAQ (reference sequence). V gave up 5 bases and J gave up 7 bases; unmatched junction bases: 5. In DNA, the CDR3 is TGTGCCAGCAGCGTACAGGGGGCTGGTGGCTACACCTTC. It codes for CASSVQGAGGYTF.

J is TRBJ2-1 and V is TRBV5-4, with 14 bases lining up with TRBD2. The CDR3 runs 17 residues. After removal of 4 bases from V and 7 bases from J, the junction contained 10 bases not matched to a gene. CDR1 is SGHNT and CDR2 is YYREEE in the germline V gene (reference sequence). This chain's CDR3 is CASSTGTSGSFSNEQFF. In DNA form, the CDR3 reads TGTGCCAGCAGCACCGGGACTAGCGGGAGTTTTAGTAATGAGCAGTTCTTC.

This clone has more than one count but fewer than ten. The J gene is TRBJ2-2, the V gene TRBV6-6, with 8 bases lining up with TRBD2. Germline lookup yields CDR1 MNHNY and CDR2 SVGAGI (reference sequence). The CDR3 is 15 amino acids. Trimming at V came to 6 bases and at J to 1 base, leaving 4 bases not matched to a gene. This CDR3 reads CASSQGLENTGELFF. CDR3 DNA: TGTGCCAGCAGCCAGGGACTAGAGAACACCGGGGAGCTGTTTTTT.

This clone was picked up a small number of times. The chain employs TRBV29-1 and TRBJ1-2; the D is unclear. V was clipped by 4 bases and J by 2 bases, with 8 bases between them. This CDR3 is 12 amino acids long. From germline, CDR1 is SQVTM and CDR2 ANQGSEA. This chain's CDR3 is CSVVSGNYGYTF. The CDR3 DNA follows: TGCAGCGTTGTCAGCGGGAACTATGGCTACACCTTC.